The rows below give T cell receptor beta chains drawn from one sample of a study of blood T cell repertoires in COVID-19. Only in-frame clones appear in the TCRdb table, and some are missing; sequencing was by immunoSEQ multiplex PCR. The sample lists 150,000 to 200,000 clones, roughly 76% occurring once. The sequencing sample was made of peripheral blood. The receptors stem from a woman older than 75 with COVID-19, enrolled during active disease. Each CDR3 is given with its conserved first and last residue. The order of the fields is V gene, J gene, D gene, clone size, CDR3 protein, CDR3 DNA. A D gene is named only where the DNA matches it firmly. Size is omitted from some rows. Given values are once, few, many or a class for expanded clones.

TRBV27,TRBJ1-5,TRBD1,.,CASSPGTGNQPQHF,TGTGCCAGCAGTCCCGGGACAGGGAATCAGCCCCAGCATTTT
TRBV5-4,TRBJ1-2,.,.,CASSLGQASYGYTF,TGTGCCAGCAGCTTAGGCCAGGCGAGCTATGGCTACACCTTC
TRBV6-5,TRBJ2-7,TRBD2,.,CASITSGVTYEQYF,TGTGCCAGCATCACTAGCGGGGTCACCTACGAGCAGTACTTC
TRBV18,TRBJ2-1,TRBD1,.,CASSPYRGYNEQFF,TGTGCCAGCTCACCTTACAGGGGCTACAATGAGCAGTTCTTC
TRBV11-2,TRBJ2-3,TRBD2,.,CASNPNAGGTYTQYF,TGTGCCAGCAACCCCAACGCGGGGGGTACATATACGCAGTATTTT
TRBV19,TRBJ1-2,TRBD1,once,CASSIAGTGGYGYTF,TGTGCCAGTAGTATAGCCGGGACAGGGGGCTATGGCTACACCTTC
TRBV7-2,TRBJ2-1,TRBD2,.,CASSVSGRPYNEQFF,TGTGCCAGCAGCGTAAGCGGGAGGCCCTACAATGAGCAGTTCTTC
TRBV24-1,TRBJ2-2,.,.,CATSDLPAGELFF,TGTGCCACCAGTGATTTGCCGGCCGGGGAGCTGTTTTTT
TRBV4-3,TRBJ2-5,TRBD2,.,CASSQLRLAGGWETQYF,TGCGCCAGCAGCCAACTTAGACTAGCGGGGGGCTGGGAGACCCAGTACTTC
TRBV7-2,TRBJ1-5,.,.,CASSFLPNQPQHF,TGTGCCAGCAGCTTTCTCCCTAATCAGCCCCAGCATTTT
TRBV7-9,TRBJ1-2,.,.,CASSSATGGIYGYTF,TGTGCCAGCAGCTCCGCGACAGGTGGCATCTATGGCTACACCTTC
TRBV5-6,TRBJ2-7,TRBD1,.,CASSLRDREGHEQYF,TGTGCCAGCAGCTTGCGGGACAGGGAAGGCCACGAGCAGTACTTC
TRBV4-1,TRBJ2-4,TRBD2,.,CASSQGGTTKNIQYF,TGCGCCAGCAGCCAAGGAGGGACTACCAAAAACATTCAGTACTTC
TRBV2,TRBJ2-3,.,.,CASTPGTDTQYF,TGTGCCAGCACCCCGGGCACAGATACGCAGTATTTT
TRBV2,TRBJ2-7,TRBD1,many,CASRMRTGTSYEQYF,TGTGCCAGCAGAATGAGGACAGGGACTTCCTACGAGCAGTACTTC
TRBV7-9,TRBJ2-6,TRBD1,.,CASSPRPGQGGSGANVLTF,TGTGCCAGCAGCCCACGACCGGGACAGGGAGGGTCTGGGGCCAACGTCCTGACTTTC
TRBV5-4,TRBJ2-1,.,.,CASSWGEGDEQFF,TGTGCCAGCAGCTGGGGGGAGGGGGATGAGCAGTTCTTC
TRBV4-3,TRBJ1-1,.,.,CASSQDLTGWNTEAFF,TGCGCCAGCAGCCAAGATTTGACAGGCTGGAACACTGAAGCTTTCTTT
TRBV27,TRBJ1-1,.,.,CASRPGGAGTEAFF,TGTGCCAGCAGACCCGGGGGGGCGGGCACTGAAGCTTTCTTT
TRBV4-1,TRBJ2-3,.,.,CASSQGGLSDTQYF,TGCGCCAGCAGCCAAGGAGGTTTGTCAGATACGCAGTATTTT
TRBV21-1,TRBJ1-6,.,.,CASSKASTAFLNSPLHF,TGTGCCAGCAGCAAAGCTTCGACAGCCTTCCTCAATTCACCCCTCCACTTT
TRBV15,TRBJ2-3,.,.,CATSREAGVGKDTQYF,TGTGCCACCAGCAGAGAAGCGGGTGTTGGGAAAGATACGCAGTATTTT
TRBV5-1,TRBJ2-1,.,.,CASSLGGQGGYNEQFF,TGCGCCAGCAGCTTGGGGGGTCAAGGAGGGTACAATGAGCAGTTCTTC
TRBV19,TRBJ1-4,TRBD1,many,CASRDRETNEKLFF,TGTGCCAGTAGGGACAGGGAAACTAATGAAAAACTGTTTTTT
TRBV5-5,TRBJ2-2,.,.,CASSLRPAANTGELFF,TGTGCCAGCAGCTTGCGGCCAGCGGCGAACACCGGGGAGCTGTTTTTT
TRBV6-5,TRBJ1-1,TRBD1,.,CASSLDRGHNTEAFF,TGTGCCAGCAGTTTAGACAGGGGGCATAACACTGAAGCTTTCTTT
TRBV21-1,TRBJ2-7,.,.,CASSKAARNRYEQYF,TGTGCCAGCAGCAAAGCGGCCAGGAACCGCTACGAGCAGTACTTC
TRBV4-1,TRBJ2-1,TRBD2,.,CASSSQTGLDYNEQFF,TGCGCCAGCAGCTCCCAAACGGGACTAGACTACAATGAGCAGTTCTTC
TRBV15,TRBJ1-4,TRBD1,.,CATSRGQGGSGEKLFF,TGTGCCACCAGCAGAGGGCAGGGGGGAAGTGGTGAAAAACTGTTTTTT
TRBV4-3,TRBJ1-3,.,.,CASSQDSAAGAGNTIYF,TGCGCCAGCAGCCAAGATTCAGCGGCGGGGGCTGGAAACACCATATATTTT
TRBV7-8,TRBJ2-7,.,.,CASSLGPVYEQYF,TGTGCCAGCAGCTTAGGGCCAGTCTACGAGCAGTACTTC
TRBV23-1,TRBJ2-1,.,.,CASSQNETVYNEQFF,TGCGCCAGCAGTCAAAACGAGACAGTATACAATGAGCAGTTCTTC
TRBV19,TRBJ2-1,.,few,CASRPLGAEQFF,TGTGCCAGTAGACCCCTAGGTGCTGAGCAGTTCTTC
TRBV3-1/TRBV3-2,TRBJ2-2,TRBD2,.,CASTPWAGGPDTGELFF,TGTGCCAGCACCCCGTGGGCGGGGGGTCCTGACACCGGGGAGCTGTTTTTT
TRBV3-1/TRBV3-2,TRBJ1-6,.,.,CASSQGFRGNSPLHF,TGTGCCAGCAGCCAAGGTTTCAGGGGTAATTCACCCCTCCACTTT
TRBV7-2,TRBJ1-1,.,once,CASSFTGLNTEAFF,TGTGCCAGCAGCTTTACAGGTCTGAACACTGAAGCTTTCTTT
TRBV11-2,TRBJ1-4,TRBD1,.,CASSFTGVEKLFF,TGTGCCAGCAGCTTCACAGGGGTGGAAAAACTGTTTTTT
TRBV2,TRBJ1-5,TRBD1,.,CASSEMTLTGSNQPQHF,TGTGCCAGCAGTGAAATGACGCTGACAGGGTCTAATCAGCCCCAGCATTTT
TRBV7-9,TRBJ2-3,TRBD1,once,CASRPTGVVPDTQYF,TGTGCCAGCAGGCCGACAGGGGTGGTCCCAGATACGCAGTATTTT
TRBV19,TRBJ2-2,.,.,CASSLGGNTGELFF,TGTGCCAGTAGTCTGGGGGGGAACACCGGGGAGCTGTTTTTT
TRBV7-8,TRBJ1-5,TRBD1,.,CASSPRGYGNQPQHF,TGTGCCAGCAGCCCCAGGGGGTACGGCAATCAGCCCCAGCATTTT
TRBV6-6,TRBJ2-7,.,.,CASSIQGFNEQYF,TGTGCCAGCAGTATCCAGGGATTCAACGAGCAGTACTTC
TRBV19,TRBJ2-7,TRBD1,.,CASRGDRQGAYEQYF,TGTGCCAGTAGAGGGGACCGACAGGGTGCCTACGAGCAGTACTTC
TRBV5-1,TRBJ1-2,TRBD1,.,CASSLGQGSYGYTF,TGCGCCAGCAGCTTGGGACAGGGAAGCTATGGCTACACCTTC
TRBV5-4,TRBJ2-4,.,.,CASSLLGAGGGGNIQYF,TGTGCCAGCAGCTTGTTGGGGGCAGGGGGAGGTGGAAACATTCAGTACTTC
TRBV6-5,TRBJ2-3,.,.,CASSYVRGTDTQYF,TGTGCCAGCAGTTACGTACGGGGCACAGATACGCAGTATTTT
TRBV2,TRBJ2-7,TRBD2,.,CASSAPAGGYEQYF,TGTGCCAGCAGTGCACCAGCGGGGGGGTACGAGCAGTACTTC
TRBV5-1,TRBJ2-3,.,.,CASRMGRRGDTDTQYF,TGCGCCAGCCGAATGGGGAGGCGGGGTGACACAGATACGCAGTATTTT
TRBV7-2,TRBJ2-7,TRBD1,.,CASSPRDRALYEQYF,TGTGCCAGCAGCCCCAGAGACAGGGCACTCTACGAGCAGTACTTC
TRBV23-1,TRBJ2-7,TRBD1,.,CASSPQGASYEQYF,TGCGCCAGCAGTCCCCAGGGGGCCTCCTACGAGCAGTACTTC
TRBV14,TRBJ2-1,TRBD2,.,CASSPALAGGPREQFF,TGTGCCAGCAGCCCGGCGCTAGCGGGGGGGCCTCGGGAGCAGTTCTTC
TRBV7-2,TRBJ1-1,.,.,CASSLDTFEAFF,TGTGCCAGCAGCTTAGATACTTTTGAAGCTTTCTTT
TRBV5-5,TRBJ2-1,.,.,CASSLTNRDYNEQFF,TGTGCCAGCAGCTTGACGAACAGGGACTACAATGAGCAGTTCTTC
TRBV28,TRBJ2-1,.,.,CASSSPGSHYNEQFF,TGTGCCAGCAGTTCCCCCGGGAGTCACTACAATGAGCAGTTCTTC
TRBV6-6,TRBJ2-7,.,.,CASSGRIAVPYEQYF,TGTGCCAGCAGTGGGAGAATAGCGGTACCCTACGAGCAGTACTTC